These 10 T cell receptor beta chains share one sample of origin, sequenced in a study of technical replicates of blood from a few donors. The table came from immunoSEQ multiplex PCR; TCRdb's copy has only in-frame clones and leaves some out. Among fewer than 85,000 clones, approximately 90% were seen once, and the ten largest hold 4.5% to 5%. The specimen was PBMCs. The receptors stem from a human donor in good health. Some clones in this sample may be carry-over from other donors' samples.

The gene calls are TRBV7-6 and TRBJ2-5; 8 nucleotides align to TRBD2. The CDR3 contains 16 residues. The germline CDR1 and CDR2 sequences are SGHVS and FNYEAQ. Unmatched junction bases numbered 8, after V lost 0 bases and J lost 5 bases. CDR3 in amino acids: CASSLASGVAGETQYF. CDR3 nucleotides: TGTGCCAGCAGCTTAGCTAGCGGGGTCGCTGGGGAGACCCAGTACTTC.

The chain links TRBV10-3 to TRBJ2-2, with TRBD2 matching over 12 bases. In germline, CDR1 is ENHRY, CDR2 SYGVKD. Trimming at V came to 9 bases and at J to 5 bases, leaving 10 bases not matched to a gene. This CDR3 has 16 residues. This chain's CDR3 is CAISSGRALRTGELFF. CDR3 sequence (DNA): TGTGCCATTTCTAGCGGGAGGGCCCTTCGGACCGGGGAGCTGTTTTTT.

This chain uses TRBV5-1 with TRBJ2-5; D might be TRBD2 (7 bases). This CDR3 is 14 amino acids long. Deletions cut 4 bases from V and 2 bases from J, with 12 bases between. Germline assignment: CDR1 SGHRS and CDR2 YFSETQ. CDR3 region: CASSPGGQQETQYF. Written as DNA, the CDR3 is TGCGCCAGCAGCCCCGGGGGGCAGCAAGAGACCCAGTACTTC.

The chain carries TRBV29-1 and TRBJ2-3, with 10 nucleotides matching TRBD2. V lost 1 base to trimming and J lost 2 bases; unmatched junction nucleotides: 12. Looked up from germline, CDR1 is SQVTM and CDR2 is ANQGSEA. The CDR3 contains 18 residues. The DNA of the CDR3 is TGCAGCGTTGAAGCCCAGCGGGAGGGCCAAACAATCACAGATACGCAGTATTTT. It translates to CSVEAQREGQTITDTQYF.

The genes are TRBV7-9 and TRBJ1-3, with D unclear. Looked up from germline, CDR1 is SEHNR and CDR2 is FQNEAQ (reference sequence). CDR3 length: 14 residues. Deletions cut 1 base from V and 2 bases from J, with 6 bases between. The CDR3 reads CASSLGGTGNTIYF. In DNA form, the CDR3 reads TGTGCCAGCAGCTTAGGAGGGACTGGAAACACCATATATTTT.

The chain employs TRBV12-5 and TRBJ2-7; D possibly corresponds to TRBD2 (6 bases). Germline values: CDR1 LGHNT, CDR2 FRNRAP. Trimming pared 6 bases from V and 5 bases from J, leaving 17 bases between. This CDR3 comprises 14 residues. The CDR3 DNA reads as TGTGCTAGTGGATCCAGCGGGTCTCTAAACGAGCAGTACTTC. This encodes CASGSSGSLNEQYF.

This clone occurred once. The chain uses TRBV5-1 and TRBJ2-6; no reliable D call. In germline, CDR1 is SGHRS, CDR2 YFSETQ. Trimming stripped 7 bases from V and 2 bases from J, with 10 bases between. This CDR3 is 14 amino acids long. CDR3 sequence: CASGDLPGANVLTF. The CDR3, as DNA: TGCGCCAGCGGAGACTTACCTGGGGCCAACGTCCTGACTTTC.

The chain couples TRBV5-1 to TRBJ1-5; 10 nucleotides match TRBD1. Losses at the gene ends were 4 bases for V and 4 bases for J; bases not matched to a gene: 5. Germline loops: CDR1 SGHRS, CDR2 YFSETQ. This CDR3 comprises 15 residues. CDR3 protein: CASSRTGGDNQPQHF. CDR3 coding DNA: TGCGCCAGCAGCCGGACAGGGGGTGATAATCAGCCCCAGCATTTT.

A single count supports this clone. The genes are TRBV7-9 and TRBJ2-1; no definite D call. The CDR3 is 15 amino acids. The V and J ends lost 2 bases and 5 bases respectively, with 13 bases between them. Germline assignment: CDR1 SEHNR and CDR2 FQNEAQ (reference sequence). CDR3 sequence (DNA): TGTGCCAGCAGCTTACGAGGTCCGATCAACAATGAGCAGTTCTTC. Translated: CASSLRGPINNEQFF.

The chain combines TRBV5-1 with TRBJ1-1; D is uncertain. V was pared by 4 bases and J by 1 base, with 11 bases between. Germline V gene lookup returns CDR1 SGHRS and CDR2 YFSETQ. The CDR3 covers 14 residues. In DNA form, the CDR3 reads TGCGCCAGCAGCCCCCCCAACTCGAACACTGAAGCTTTCTTT. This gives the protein CASSPPNSNTEAFF.